Below, 5 T cell receptor beta chains from the same sample are listed, as sequenced in a study of early T cells in non-severe SARS-CoV-2 infection. TCRdb passed the 5' RACE reads through MiXCR, listing each CDR3 protein once. The table lists fewer than 120,000 distinct CDR3 sequences, around 12% of them singletons. This sample comprised whole blood, obtained at baseline. Receptor source: an adult who was a healthcare worker with PCR-confirmed SARS-CoV-2 infection or an uninfected control (not recorded which).

V gene TRBV21-1 combines with J gene TRBJ2-1; the listed D gene, TRBD1, was not tested against the DNA. TRBV21-1 represents a pseudogene. There are 18 residues in the CDR3. CDR3 loop: CASSFHFRDRWTDNEQFF. For the CDR3, the DNA is TGTGCCAGCAGCTTTCACTTCCGGGACAGGTGGACCGACAATGAGCAGTTCTTC.

This clonotype turned up a few times. The chain carries TRBV29-1 and TRBJ2-3; D call uncertain. Trimming removed 2 bases from V and 7 bases from J, with 4 bases in between. The germline V gene encodes CDR1 SQVTM and CDR2 ANQGSEA. This CDR3 comprises 10 residues. CDR3 in DNA: TGCAGCGTTGAACAACATACGCAGTATTTT. As protein: CSVEQHTQYF.

This clonotype was detected only a few times. CDR3 sequence reads: CSVEGLAGVPTYEQYF. Here the CDR3 DNA reads TGCAGCGTTGAAGGACTAGCGGGAGTGCCCACCTACGAGCAGTACTTC. The rearrangement uses TRBV29-1 and TRBJ2-7; 12 positions agree with TRBD2. Germline V gives CDR1 SQVTM, CDR2 ANQGSEA. This CDR3 region has 16 residues. The V gene end was trimmed by 1 base and the J gene end by 2 bases; junction bases not matched to a gene: 6.

This clonotype was picked up many times. The chain recombines TRBV12-5 with TRBJ2-3; D is uncertain. This CDR3 comprises 13 residues. V was trimmed by 1 base and J by 4 bases, leaving 6 bases between them. CDR1 is LGHNT and CDR2 is FRNRAP in the germline V gene. The CDR3 loop is CASGLDHPDTQYF. CDR3 coding DNA: TGTGCTAGTGGTTTGGATCACCCAGATACGCAGTATTTT.

Ten or more counts support this clonotype. The V call is TRBV4-1, the J call TRBJ2-7; D might be TRBD2 (5 bases). From germline, CDR1 is MGHRA and CDR2 YSYEKL. There are 13 residues in the CDR3. The germline V and J ends were trimmed by 3 bases and 5 bases, with 11 bases remaining between them. The CDR3, as DNA: TGCGCCAGCAGCCACATTTACGGGGACGAGCAGTACTTC. As protein: CASSHIYGDEQYF.